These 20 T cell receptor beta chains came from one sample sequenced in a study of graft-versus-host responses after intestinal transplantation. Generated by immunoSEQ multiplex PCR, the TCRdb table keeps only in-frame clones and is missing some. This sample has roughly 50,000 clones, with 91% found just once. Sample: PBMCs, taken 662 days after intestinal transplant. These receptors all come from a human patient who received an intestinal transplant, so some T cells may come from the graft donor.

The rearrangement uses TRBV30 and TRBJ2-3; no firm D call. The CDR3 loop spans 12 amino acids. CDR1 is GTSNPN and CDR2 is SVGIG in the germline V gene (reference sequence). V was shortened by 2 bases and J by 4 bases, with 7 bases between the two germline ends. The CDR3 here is CAWSFAADTQYF. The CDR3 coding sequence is TGTGCCTGGAGTTTCGCGGCAGATACGCAGTATTTT.

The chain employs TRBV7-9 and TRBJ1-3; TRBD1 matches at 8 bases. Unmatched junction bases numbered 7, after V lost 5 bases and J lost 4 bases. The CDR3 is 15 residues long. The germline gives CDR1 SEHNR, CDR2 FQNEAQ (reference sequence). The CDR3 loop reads CASSPETGAGNTIYF. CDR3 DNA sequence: TGTGCCAGCAGCCCAGAGACAGGGGCAGGAAACACCATATATTTT.

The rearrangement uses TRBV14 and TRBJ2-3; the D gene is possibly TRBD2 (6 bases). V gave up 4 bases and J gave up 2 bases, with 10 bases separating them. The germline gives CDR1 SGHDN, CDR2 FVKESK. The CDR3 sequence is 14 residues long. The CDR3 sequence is CASSRGLPTDTQYF. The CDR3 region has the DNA TGTGCCAGCAGCCGAGGACTACCCACAGATACGCAGTATTTT.

The CDR3 region is CASSLSGGDHNEQFF. The CDR3, as DNA: TGTGCCAGCAGCCTTAGCGGGGGGGACCACAATGAGCAGTTCTTC. The rearrangement links TRBV7-9 to TRBJ2-1, with 11 bases lining up with TRBD2. The trim removed 5 bases at V and 5 bases at J, leaving 5 bases unmatched. This CDR3 is built from 15 residues. Germline V gene lookup returns CDR1 SEHNR and CDR2 FQNEAQ (reference sequence).

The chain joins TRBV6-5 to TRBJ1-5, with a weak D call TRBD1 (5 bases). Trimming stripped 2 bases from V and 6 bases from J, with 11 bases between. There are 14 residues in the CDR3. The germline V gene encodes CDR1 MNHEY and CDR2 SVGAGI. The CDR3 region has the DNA TGTGCCAGCAGTTACAGCGGGGGGGGTCAGCCCCAGCATTTT. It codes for CASSYSGGGQPQHF.

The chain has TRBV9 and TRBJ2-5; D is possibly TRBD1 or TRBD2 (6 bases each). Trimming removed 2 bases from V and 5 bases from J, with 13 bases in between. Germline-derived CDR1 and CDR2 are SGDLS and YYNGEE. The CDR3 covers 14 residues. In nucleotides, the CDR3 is TGTGCCAGCAGCGTCCTAGGGGGGACGGAGACCCAGTACTTC. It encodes CASSVLGGTETQYF.

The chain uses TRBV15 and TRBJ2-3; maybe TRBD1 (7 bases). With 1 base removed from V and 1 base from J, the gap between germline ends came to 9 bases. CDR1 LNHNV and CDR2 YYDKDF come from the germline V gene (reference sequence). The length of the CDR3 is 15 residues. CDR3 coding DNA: TGTGCCACCAGCAGAGGCGGGACAGGCACAGATACGCAGTATTTT. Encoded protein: CATSRGGTGTDTQYF. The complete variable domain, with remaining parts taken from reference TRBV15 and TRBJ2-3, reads DAMVIQNPRYQVTQFGKPVTLSCSQTLNHNVMYWYQQKSSQAPKLLFHYYDKDFNNEADTPDNFQSRRPNTSFCFLDIRSPGLGDTAMYLCATSRGGTGTDTQYFGPGTRLTVL.

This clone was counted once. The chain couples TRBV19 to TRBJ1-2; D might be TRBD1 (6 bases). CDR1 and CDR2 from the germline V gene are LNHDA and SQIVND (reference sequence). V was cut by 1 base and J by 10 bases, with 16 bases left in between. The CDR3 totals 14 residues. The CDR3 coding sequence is TGTGCCAGTAGTATAGGAGGACAGATTGCCGTCTACACCTTC. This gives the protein CASSIGGQIAVYTF.

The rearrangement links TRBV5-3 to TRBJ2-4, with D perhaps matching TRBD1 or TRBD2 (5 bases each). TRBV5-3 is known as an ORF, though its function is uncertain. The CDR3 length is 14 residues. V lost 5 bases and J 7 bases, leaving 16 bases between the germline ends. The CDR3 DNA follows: TGTGCCAGAAGTTACCAGGGAGTGGAGAACATTCAGTACTTC. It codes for CARSYQGVENIQYF.

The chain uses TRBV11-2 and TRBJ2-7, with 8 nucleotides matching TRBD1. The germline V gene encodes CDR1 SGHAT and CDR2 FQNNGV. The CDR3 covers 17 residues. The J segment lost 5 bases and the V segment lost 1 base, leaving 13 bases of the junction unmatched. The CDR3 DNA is TGTGCCAGCAGCTTAGGGGCCAGTGGACAGGGTATCCACGAGCAGTACTTC. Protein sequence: CASSLGASGQGIHEQYF.

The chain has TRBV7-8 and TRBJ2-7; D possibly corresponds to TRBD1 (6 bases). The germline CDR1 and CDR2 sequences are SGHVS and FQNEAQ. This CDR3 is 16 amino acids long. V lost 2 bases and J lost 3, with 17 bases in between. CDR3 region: CASSLLPSGTIYEQYF. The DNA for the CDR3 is TGTGCCAGCAGCTTACTACCTTCCGGGACAATCTACGAGCAGTACTTC.

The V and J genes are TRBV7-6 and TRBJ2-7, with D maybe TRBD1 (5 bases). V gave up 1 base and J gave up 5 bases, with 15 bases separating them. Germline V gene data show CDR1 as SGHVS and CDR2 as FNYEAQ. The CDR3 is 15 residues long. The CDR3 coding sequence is TGTGCCAGCAGCTTAGACCCAGGGTTATTCGACGAGCAGTACTTC. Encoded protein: CASSLDPGLFDEQYF.

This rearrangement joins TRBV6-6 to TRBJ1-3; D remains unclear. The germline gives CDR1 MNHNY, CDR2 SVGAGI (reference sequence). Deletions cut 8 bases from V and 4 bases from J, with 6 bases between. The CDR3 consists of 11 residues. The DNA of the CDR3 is TGTGCCAGCGGAAGGGGAAACACCATATATTTT. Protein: CASGRGNTIYF.

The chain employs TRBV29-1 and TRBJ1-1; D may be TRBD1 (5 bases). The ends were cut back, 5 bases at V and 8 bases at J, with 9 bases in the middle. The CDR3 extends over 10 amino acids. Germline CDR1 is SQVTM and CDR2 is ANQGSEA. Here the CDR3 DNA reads TGCAGCGTTCGAGGGGCCGAAGCTTTCTTT. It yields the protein CSVRGAEAFF.

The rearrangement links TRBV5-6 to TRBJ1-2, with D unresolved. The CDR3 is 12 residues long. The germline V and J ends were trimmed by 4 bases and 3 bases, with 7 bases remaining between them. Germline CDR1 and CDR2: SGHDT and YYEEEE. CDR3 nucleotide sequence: TGTGCCAGCAGCGGAACGGACTATGGCTACACCTTC. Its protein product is CASSGTDYGYTF.

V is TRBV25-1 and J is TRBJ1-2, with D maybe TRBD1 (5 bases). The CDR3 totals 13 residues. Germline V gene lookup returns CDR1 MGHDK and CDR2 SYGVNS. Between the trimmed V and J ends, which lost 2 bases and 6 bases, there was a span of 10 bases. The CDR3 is CASSEAVGDGYTF. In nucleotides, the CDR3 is TGTGCCAGCAGTGAAGCGGTAGGGGATGGCTACACCTTC.

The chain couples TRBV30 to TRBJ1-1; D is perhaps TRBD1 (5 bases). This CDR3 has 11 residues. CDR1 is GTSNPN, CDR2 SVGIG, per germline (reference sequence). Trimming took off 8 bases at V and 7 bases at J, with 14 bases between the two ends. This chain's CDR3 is CAGGDLGEAFF. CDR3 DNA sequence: TGTGCCGGGGGGGATTTGGGTGAAGCTTTCTTT.

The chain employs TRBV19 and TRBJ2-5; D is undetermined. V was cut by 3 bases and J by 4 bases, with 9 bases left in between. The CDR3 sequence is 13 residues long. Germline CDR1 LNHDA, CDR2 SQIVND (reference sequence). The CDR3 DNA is TGTGCCAGTAGTATGTCCCTATTAGAGACCCAGTACTTC. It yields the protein CASSMSLLETQYF. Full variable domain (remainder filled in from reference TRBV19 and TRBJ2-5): DGGITQSPKYLFRKEGQNVTLSCEQNLNHDAMYWYRQDPGQGLRLIYYSQIVNDFQKGDIAEGYSVSREKKESFPLTVTSAQKNPTAFYLCASSMSLLETQYFGPGTRLLVL.

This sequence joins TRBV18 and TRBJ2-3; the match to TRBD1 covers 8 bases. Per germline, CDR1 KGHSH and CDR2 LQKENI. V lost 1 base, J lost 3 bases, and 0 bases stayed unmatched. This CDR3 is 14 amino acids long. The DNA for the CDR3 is TGTGCCAGCTCACCACGGACAGGGACAGATACGCAGTATTTT. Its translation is CASSPRTGTDTQYF. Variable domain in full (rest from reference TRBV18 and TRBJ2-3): NAGVMQNPRHLVRRRGQEARLRCSPMKGHSHVYWYRQLPEEGLKFMVYLQKENIIDESGMPKERFSAEFPKEGPSILRIQQVVRGDSAAYFCASSPRTGTDTQYFGPGTRLTVL.

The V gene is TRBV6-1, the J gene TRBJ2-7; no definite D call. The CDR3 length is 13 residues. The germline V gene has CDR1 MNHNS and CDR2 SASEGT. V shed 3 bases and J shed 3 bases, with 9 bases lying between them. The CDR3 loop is CASSEADGYEQYF. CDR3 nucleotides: TGTGCCAGCAGTGAGGCCGACGGCTACGAGCAGTACTTC.